What follows are 9 T cell receptor beta chains derived from one specimen sequenced in a study of blood T cell repertoires in COVID-19. Sequencing was performed with immunoSEQ multiplex PCR; in TCRdb, only in-frame clones are kept and a portion is missing. In the table there are roughly 250,000 clones, about 88% of which are singletons. Sequenced material: peripheral blood. These receptors were collected from a man aged 55 to 70 who had recovered from COVID-19.

The J gene is TRBJ1-3, the V gene TRBV7-2; D may be TRBD1 (6 bases). Trimming pared 1 base from V and 4 bases from J, leaving 14 bases between. CDR3 length: 16 residues. From germline, CDR1 is SGHTA and CDR2 FQGNSA. CDR3 DNA sequence: TGTGCCAGCAGCTTAGAACGGCAGGGGCACGGAAACACCATATATTTT. Translation gives CASSLERQGHGNTIYF.

Points on this clone: One junction end disagrees with the germline gene, perhaps due to a read error. V and J are TRBV7-7 and TRBJ2-1; 11 bases match TRBD1. This CDR3 contains 14 residues. Germline V gene data show CDR1 as SSHAT and CDR2 as FNYEAQ (reference sequence). Written as DNA, the CDR3 is TGTGCTAGCAGCGCCGGACAGGGGGCTAGCGAGCAGTTCTTC. Its translation: CASSAGQGASEQFF.

This sequence joins TRBV7-3 and TRBJ1-2; maybe TRBD1 (5 bases). Germline V CDR1 and CDR2: SGHTA, FQGTGA. The CDR3 runs to 16 residues. V was clipped by 7 bases and J by 0 bases, with 18 bases between them. The DNA of the CDR3 is TGTGCCAGCACCTCTGGGTTAACAGGAACTAACTATGGCTACACCTTC. Its protein is CASTSGLTGTNYGYTF.

J is TRBJ1-1 and V is TRBV7-9; 8 bases line up with TRBD1. The ends lost 6 bases at V and 4 bases at J; junction bases unmatched: 7. The CDR3 contains 14 residues. Germline CDR1 and CDR2: SEHNR and FQNEAQ (reference sequence). In DNA, the CDR3 is TGTGCCAGCAGTAACACAGGGGGGTCCACTGAAGCTTTCTTT. Protein: CASSNTGGSTEAFF.

This sequence joins TRBV15 and TRBJ2-3; D may be TRBD2 (5 bases). This CDR3 is 18 amino acids long. Looked up from germline, CDR1 is LNHNV and CDR2 is YYDKDF (reference sequence). The V end was cut by 0 bases, the J end by 0 bases, with 16 bases between. The CDR3 sequence is CATSRDRRGVASTDTQYF. The CDR3 DNA sequence: TGTGCCACCAGCAGAGATCGACGAGGCGTAGCGAGCACAGATACGCAGTATTTT.

J is TRBJ2-7 and V is TRBV3-1 (or the pseudogene TRBV3-2), with 11 bases aligning to TRBD2. This CDR3 is built from 14 residues. J lost 3 bases, V lost 5 bases, and 3 bases had no gene match. Per the germline V gene, CDR1 is LGHDT and CDR2 is YNNKEL (reference sequence). The CDR3, as DNA: TGTGCCAGCAGCATACTAGCGGGAGACTACGAGCAGTACTTC. Amino acids: CASSILAGDYEQYF.

The V and J genes are TRBV13 and TRBJ2-7; D is possibly TRBD1 (6 bases). Germline V gene data show CDR1 as PRHDT and CDR2 as FYEKMQ (reference sequence). V was cut by 5 bases and J by 3 bases, with 14 bases left in between. This CDR3 has 14 residues. CDR3 residues: CASSQALTGYEQYF. CDR3 coding DNA: TGTGCCAGCAGCCAGGCCCTGACAGGCTACGAGCAGTACTTC.

V is TRBV7-2 and J is TRBJ2-7; perhaps TRBD1 as D (5 bases). Germline V gene lookup returns CDR1 SGHTA and CDR2 FQGNSA. The CDR3 is 15 amino acids. V was cut by 2 bases and J by 0 bases, with 11 bases left in between. The CDR3 loop reads CASSLSFQGSYEQYF. CDR3 nucleotide sequence: TGTGCCAGCAGCTTATCGTTCCAGGGCTCCTACGAGCAGTACTTC.

This clone has just one count. V gene TRBV20-1 combines with J gene TRBJ1-2, with D maybe TRBD1 (6 bases). Germline assignment: CDR1 DFQATT and CDR2 SNEGSKA (reference sequence). The CDR3 sequence is 13 residues long. Deletions cut 3 bases from V and 7 bases from J, with 15 bases between. The CDR3, as DNA: TGCAGTGCTAGTTGGCAGGGGATGGTTGGCTACACCTTC. Amino acids: CSASWQGMVGYTF.